The 23 T cell receptor beta chains reported below all come from one sample, sequenced in a study of CXCR3-negative and CXCR3-positive naive CD8 T cells. Each TRB cDNA library was prepared by 5' RACE (with UMI labels). Each CDR3 protein gets one entry in TCRdb, which reprocessed the 5' RACE reads and gives no DNA. This repertoire includes 50,000 to 65,000 distinct CDR3 sequences. The sequenced sample consisted of naive CXCR3- CD8+ T cells from blood. Stated subset: CD45RO-CCR7+CD27+CD95- naive CD8+ T cells lacking CXCR3 (TNR3-). Source of these receptors: a human donor in good health. Some clones in this sample may be carry-over from other donors' samples.

This CDR3 reads CSARDDPGMALF. V and J are TRBV20-1 and TRBJ1-4. This CDR3 is 12 amino acids long. Germline assignment: CDR1 DFQATT and CDR2 SNEGSKA (reference sequence).

V is TRBV10-2 and J is TRBJ1-1. This CDR3 is built from 14 residues. Germline CDR1 and CDR2: WSHSY and SAAADI. CDR3: CASSDPTVNTEAFF.

V usage is TRBV5-1 and J usage is TRBJ2-7; lacking DNA, the TRBD1 call made by TCRdb goes unchecked. The CDR3 loop spans 16 amino acids. Germline V lookup: CDR1 SGHRS, CDR2 YFSETQ. The CDR3 sequence: CASSLSGGGGGYEQYF.

This rearrangement joins TRBV20-1 to TRBJ1-1; TCRdb gives TRBD1 as the D gene, but with no DNA this cannot be confirmed. The CDR3 loop spans 14 amino acids. Per the germline V gene, CDR1 is DFQATT and CDR2 is SNEGSKA (reference sequence). The CDR3 sequence: CSARVQGVHTEAFF.

The V call is TRBV29-1, the J call TRBJ2-7; TCRdb's assignment of TRBD1 cannot be checked, as there is no DNA. There are 16 residues in the CDR3. Germline assignment: CDR1 SQVTM and CDR2 ANQGSEA. The CDR3: CSVEVGGQRTPYEQYF.

J is TRBJ2-5 and V is TRBV29-1; TCRdb's D call of TRBD1 is untestable without DNA. Germline V gene sequence: CDR1 SQVTM, CDR2 ANQGSEA. The CDR3 totals 14 residues. CDR3 in amino acids: CSVEEGQLEETQYF.

The V and J genes are TRBV29-1 and TRBJ2-5. Germline CDR1 reads SQVTM; CDR2 reads ANQGSEA. This CDR3 spans 15 amino acids. The CDR3 loop reads CSVDIRQTIQETQYF.

The chain links TRBV11-1 to TRBJ2-1; TCRdb gives TRBD1 as the D gene, but with no DNA this cannot be confirmed. Germline lookup yields CDR1 SGHAT and CDR2 FQDESV (reference sequence). This CDR3 comprises 14 residues. CDR3 amino acids: CASSLVGQNNEQFF.

This chain's CDR3 is CASSPGQGSPSYEQYF. The gene calls are TRBV7-3 and TRBJ2-7; as DNA is missing, the TRBD1 call by TCRdb cannot be tested. The length of the CDR3 is 16 residues. CDR1 and CDR2 (germline): SGHTA, FQGTGA.

The chain joins TRBV27 to TRBJ2-6. Germline CDR1 and CDR2: MNHEY and SMNVEV (reference sequence). The CDR3 length is 14 residues. The CDR3 protein is CASSLTKRANVLTF.

The chain has TRBV7-8 and TRBJ1-5; the TCRdb call, TRBD1, lacks DNA for checking. Germline V lookup: CDR1 SGHVS, CDR2 FQNEAQ. This CDR3 region has 17 residues. The CDR3 region is CASSLATETGADQPQHF. The entire variable domain, with the rest obtained from reference TRBV7-8 and TRBJ1-5, is as follows: GAGVSQSPRYKVAKRGQDVALRCDPISGHVSLFWYQQALGQGPEFLTYFQNEAQLDKSGLPSDRFFAERPEGSVSTLKIQRTQQEDSAVYLCASSLATETGADQPQHFGDGTRLSIL.

The rearrangement links TRBV29-1 to TRBJ2-7; the D gene TCRdb calls, TRBD1, cannot be checked with no DNA. Germline values: CDR1 SQVTM, CDR2 ANQGSEA. This CDR3 comprises 12 residues. The CDR3 sequence is CSASDRDYEQYF.

This CDR3 reads CASSPELGVSYEQYF. This chain connects TRBV7-6 to TRBJ2-7. There are 15 residues in the CDR3. CDR1 is SGHVS and CDR2 is FNYEAQ in the germline V gene.

The V and J genes are TRBV20-1 and TRBJ2-3; with no DNA, the TCRdb D assignment of TRBD2 cannot be verified. The CDR3 loop spans 15 amino acids. Germline assignment: CDR1 DFQATT and CDR2 SNEGSKA (reference sequence). CDR3: CSAGSSGVRTDTQYF.

The gene calls are TRBV7-7 and TRBJ2-1; TCRdb reports TRBD2, a call that lacks DNA to check it against. The germline gives CDR1 SSHAT, CDR2 FNYEAQ (reference sequence). CDR3 length: 13 residues. The CDR3 spells CASSWGAGDEQFF.

The gene calls are TRBV7-9 and TRBJ2-3; there is no DNA to check the TCRdb D call of TRBD1. Germline V gene sequence: CDR1 SEHNR, CDR2 FQNEAQ (reference sequence). CDR3 length: 16 amino acids. The chain's CDR3 is CASRSGTGLSTDTQYF.

CDR3 amino acids: CASSVGGGYTEAFF. The J gene is TRBJ1-1, the V gene TRBV7-2; TCRdb picks TRBD1, but there is no DNA to check that call. The CDR3 runs to 14 residues. The germline V gene has CDR1 SGHTA and CDR2 FQGNSA.

The chain is built from TRBV20-1 and TRBJ1-1. This CDR3 is 14 amino acids long. CDR1 is DFQATT and CDR2 is SNEGSKA in the germline V gene (reference sequence). CDR3 sequence reads: CSARFGVLNTEAFF.

This chain joins TRBV6-1 and TRBJ2-1; TCRdb names TRBD1, which stays unverified in the absence of DNA. The CDR3 is 16 residues long. CDR1 and CDR2 (germline): MNHNS, SASEGT. CDR3 protein: CASSEYAGTGGNEQFF.

This rearrangement joins TRBV5-8 to TRBJ2-7. This CDR3 has 15 amino acids. CDR1 is SGHTS and CDR2 is YDEGEE in the germline V gene. CDR3 in amino acids: CASSFSRLSSYEQYF. The full variable domain, rest sourced from reference TRBV5-8 and TRBJ2-7, is EAGVTQSPTHLIKTRGQQATLRCSPISGHTSVYWYQQALGLGLQFLLWYDEGEERNRGNFPPRFSGRQFPNYSSELNVNALELEDSALYLCASSFSRLSSYEQYFGPGTRLTVT.

V is TRBV7-2 and J is TRBJ1-5; TCRdb's D call, TRBD1, is unchecked because there is no DNA. This CDR3 has 16 amino acids. Per germline, CDR1 SGHTA and CDR2 FQGNSA. The CDR3 region is CASSFTGGASNQPKHF.

The rearrangement uses TRBV20-1 and TRBJ1-3; the TRBD1 assignment by TCRdb is unverifiable without DNA. Germline values: CDR1 DFQATT, CDR2 SNEGSKA (reference sequence). This CDR3 contains 18 residues. CDR3 amino acids: CSARDLTGQGINPTHIYF.

The chain carries TRBV7-3 and TRBJ2-3; TCRdb returns TRBD2, unconfirmable since there is no DNA. The CDR3 runs 16 residues. CDR1 is SGHTA and CDR2 is FQGTGA in the germline V gene. The CDR3 sequence: CASSSASGEPTDTQYF.